This T cell receptor (beta chain) was sequenced during a study of beta chain features in type 1 diabetes. Study-wide results and limits: Still unanswered here is whether HLA type influences TCRB rearrangement. Moderate but significant shortening of TCRB CDR3s was recorded in all four CD4+ subsets from Type 1 diabetes patients.

Of note for this clone: Its antigen is still unknown.

Germline V gene sequence: CDR1 SQVTM, CDR2 ANQGSEA. CDR3 length: 15 residues. V lost 6 bases, J lost 6 bases, and 11 bases stayed unmatched. The isolated RNA, all of it, was reverse transcribed, so expressed TCRB transcripts were what got sequenced. The study sequenced naive, central memory and regulatory T cell samples to an average of around 3.4 million reads. The repertoire was sequenced with immunoSEQ multiplex PCR; TCRdb's copy has only in-frame clones and lacks some. This sample has some 63,000 clones; around three fifths occur once, and the top ten carry roughly 2.2%. The chain links TRBV29-1 to TRBJ2-7, with 13 bases matching TRBD2. The sequence came from a woman under 30 in good health. What was sequenced was Tregs from blood. The CDR3 loop reads CSVSFGTSGKVEQYF. CDR3 in DNA: TGCAGCGTCTCATTTGGGACTAGCGGGAAGGTCGAGCAGTACTTC.